This TCR beta chain was observed in a study of human T cells and chemical hapten exposure. Study as a whole: Patch testing was performed with 0.01% DPC on the upper back, with reading at 6 days.

Many counts were recorded for this clonotype. TCRdb reanalysed the RACE reads using MiXCR and keeps one entry per CDR3 protein. Of about 380,000 distinct CDR3 sequences listed, more than 4.5% are singletons. J was trimmed by 7 bases and V by 8 bases; bases with no gene match: 6. Germline values: CDR1 MNHEY, CDR2 SVGAGI. The CDR3 contains 13 residues. Time point defined: patch test 1, 2 weeks after DPC sensitization. The sample's treatment: therapeutic diphenylcyclopropenone sensitization with weekly scalp DPC. This rearrangement joins TRBV6-5 to TRBJ2-1, with 9 bases matching TRBD2. The sample consisted of whole blood, taken in connection with sensitization to the hapten diphenylcyclopropenone (DPC). The receptor's source is a woman in her fifties or sixties with alopecia areata. Some clones in this sample may be carry-over from other donors' samples. The CDR3 nucleotides are TGTGCCAGCCTTAGCGGGAGTCGGAATGAGCAGTTCTTC. Protein sequence: CASLSGSRNEQFF.